This T cell receptor (beta chain) is from a study of identical twins. This clonotype turned up a few times. Its specificity is not known. TCRdb reprocessed the 5' RACE reads via MiXCR and lists one record per CDR3 protein. The sample includes hundreds of thousands of distinct CDR3 sequences, around 6.9% of them seen just once. Study-level points and caveats: With abundant cord blood beta clonotypes, insertions were fewer; memory repertoires showed no such pattern. A partial confounding effect on zero-insertion analyses could come from invariant MAIT and iNKT cells. Within beta out-of-frame sequences, the excess sharing observed between twins was weaker.

Germline CDR1 reads SGHDT; CDR2 reads YYEEEE. The CDR3 length is 15 residues. The V end was cut by 0 bases, the J end by 4 bases, with 10 bases between. The same specimen was also included in a second study, on yellow fever vaccine responses in identical twins.

The rearrangement joins TRBV5-6 to TRBJ1-4; a possible D gene is TRBD1 (5 bases). The TCR comes from a woman aged 18-35 years in good health. Sequencing input: memory (CD45RO+) T cells sorted from blood. The DNA for the CDR3 is TGTGCCAGCAGCTTGGAGGGACGGGTTAATGAAAAACTGTTTTTT. Translating gives CASSLEGRVNEKLFF.